This T cell receptor beta chain was profiled in a study of blood T cell repertoires in COVID-19. At the level of the study: Collection of acute and convalescent COVID-19 samples took place in the United States, Italy and Spain.

Germline V CDR1 and CDR2: LNHDA, SQIVND (reference sequence). The CDR3 covers 14 residues. V shed 5 bases and J 11 bases; nucleotides not matched to a gene: 11. Assay used: immunoSEQ multiplex PCR; TCRdb lists only in-frame clones, some missing. The table lists some 11,000 clones, roughly 80% of them singletons. The TCR comes from a human donor in a cohort sampled during active COVID-19. The sequenced material came from peripheral blood. V gene TRBV19 combines with J gene TRBJ1-5, with 8 bases that match TRBD1. This chain's CDR3 is CASSPRSGGIAQHF. The CDR3 nucleotides read TGTGCCAGTAGTCCCCGGTCAGGGGGCATAGCCCAGCATTTT. Together with reference TRBV19 and TRBJ1-5, the CDR3 gives the full variable domain: DGGITQSPKYLFRKEGQNVTLSCEQNLNHDAMYWYRQDPGQGLRLIYYSQIVNDFQKGDIAEGYSVSREKKESFPLTVTSAQKNPTAFYLCASSPRSGGIAQHFGDGTRLSIL.